This T cell receptor (beta chain) emerged from a study of T cell responses to AZD1222 COVID-19 vaccine. At the level of the study: Analysis merged second doses at about 4 or about 12 weeks.

Generated by immunoSEQ multiplex PCR, the TCRdb table keeps only in-frame clones and is missing some. The data hold fewer than 200,000 clones, with 80% to 95% observed a single time. Germline V gives CDR1 MNHNY, CDR2 SVGAGI (reference sequence). With 9 bases clipped from V and 0 bases from J, the junction kept 11 bases outside the gene matches. The CDR3 is made up of 16 amino acids. The input for sequencing was peripheral blood, taken on day 0 of AZD1222 vaccination. This TCR was sampled from an adult in good health. J is TRBJ1-3 and V is TRBV6-6; TRBD1 matches 7 bases. The CDR3 reads CASLQTGAPSGNTIYF. CDR3 DNA: TGTGCCAGTCTTCAAACAGGGGCTCCCTCTGGAAACACCATATATTTT.